The following is a T cell receptor (beta chain) sequence with its context. Its antigen is currently unknown. Attached unique molecular identifiers marked individual cDNA molecules. MiXCR, run by TCRdb on the 5' RACE reads, gives a single entry per CDR3 protein. The sample has about 80,000 distinct CDR3 sequences, 12% seen once; the top ten hold around 15%. The data derive from a study of early T cells in non-severe SARS-CoV-2 infection. The CDR3 is 20 amino acids. Study-level points and caveats: In VDJdb matching, anti-spike CD8 responses were favored while private and CD4 specificities went missing.

The chain carries TRBV3-2 and TRBJ1-2; the D call in the table, TRBD1, was not verified against the DNA. TRBV3-2 is a listed pseudogene. Sequenced here: whole blood, sampled at baseline. This clonotype was sampled from an adult who was a healthcare worker with PCR-confirmed SARS-CoV-2 infection or an uninfected control (not recorded which). The donor label of this sample is uncertain. CDR3 residues: CASSPGLTDRAGGILYGYTF. CDR3 DNA: TGTGCCAGCAGCCCAGGACTTACAGACAGGGCAGGTGGGATCCTCTATGGCTACACCTTC.